A selection of T cell receptor beta chains follows, all from one sample in a study of Graves' ophthalmopathy and Graves' hyperthyroidism. TCRdb used MiXCR to reprocess the multiplex PCR reads, holding one entry per CDR3 protein. The sample includes 650,000 to 800,000 distinct CDR3 sequences, 35% to 50% of them seen just once. The sample comprised peripheral blood. These receptors all stem from an adult man with Graves' ophthalmopathy. Both conserved end residues are part of each CDR3. The D gene is left open where the match is weak. A row's size may be missing; if present it is once, few, many or a size class.

V gene: TRBV4-3; D gene: -; clone size: few; J gene: TRBJ1-2; CDR3 protein: CASSRTFRTGYYGYTF; CDR3 DNA: TGCGCCAGCAGCCGAACGTTCCGGACGGGGTACTATGGCTACACCTTC
V gene: TRBV10-3; D gene: TRBD1; clone size: many; J gene: TRBJ1-6; CDR3 protein: CAIRRDRDSPLHF; CDR3 DNA: TGTGCCATCAGGAGAGACAGGGATTCACCCCTCCACTTT
V gene: TRBV7-2; D gene: -; clone size: -; J gene: TRBJ2-6; CDR3 protein: CASSLGGSGNVLTF; CDR3 DNA: TGTGCCAGCAGCTTAGGGGGGAGTGGCAACGTCCTGACTTTC
V gene: TRBV20-1; D gene: -; clone size: many; J gene: TRBJ1-6; CDR3 protein: CSARPDGDSPLHF; CDR3 DNA: TGCAGTGCTAGACCGGACGGAGACTCACCCCTCCACTTT
V gene: TRBV11-2; D gene: -; clone size: -; J gene: TRBJ2-6; CDR3 protein: CASHQTFNSGANALTF; CDR3 DNA: TGCGCCAGCCACCAGACGTTCAACTCTGGGGCCAACGCCCTGACTTTC
V gene: TRBV7-6; D gene: -; clone size: many; J gene: TRBJ2-7; CDR3 protein: CASSLATTVSYEQYF; CDR3 DNA: TGTGCCAGCAGCTTAGCGACGACAGTCTCCTACGAGCAGTACTTC
V gene: TRBV29-1; D gene: -; clone size: many; J gene: TRBJ1-3; CDR3 protein: CSVVWGSGNTIYF; CDR3 DNA: TGCAGCGTTGTGTGGGGTTCTGGAAACACCATATATTTT
V gene: TRBV7-9; D gene: -; clone size: -; J gene: TRBJ2-7; CDR3 protein: CASSLGLGRGKYF; CDR3 DNA: TGTGCCAGCAGCTTAGGTCTAGGGAGGGGGAAGTACTTC
V gene: TRBV20-1; D gene: -; clone size: few; J gene: TRBJ2-5; CDR3 protein: CSARNGQSNQPQYF; CDR3 DNA: TGCAGTGCTAGGAACGGGCAGAGCAATCAGCCCCAGTACTTC
V gene: TRBV15; D gene: TRBD1; clone size: many; J gene: TRBJ1-4; CDR3 protein: CATSRSPGQGSATNEKLFF; CDR3 DNA: TGTGCCACCAGCAGATCCCCGGGACAGGGATCAGCAACTAATGAAAAACTGTTTTTT
V gene: TRBV6-1; D gene: -; clone size: few; J gene: TRBJ1-1; CDR3 protein: CASSERRGTYTEAFF; CDR3 DNA: TGTGCCAGCAGTGAAAGAAGGGGGACTTACACTGAAGCTTTCTTT
V gene: TRBV2; D gene: -; clone size: -; J gene: TRBJ2-6; CDR3 protein: CASMTQGANVLTF; CDR3 DNA: TGTGCCAGCATGACCCAAGGGGCCAACGTCCTGACTTTC
V gene: TRBV12-3/TRBV12-4; D gene: -; clone size: many; J gene: TRBJ2-2; CDR3 protein: CASSWGAGELFF; CDR3 DNA: TGTGCCAGCAGCTGGGGGGCCGGGGAGCTGTTTTTT
V gene: TRBV10-3; D gene: -; clone size: few; J gene: TRBJ1-3; CDR3 protein: CASSEGVGFGNTIYF; CDR3 DNA: TGTGCCAGCAGTGAAGGTGTAGGATTTGGAAACACCATATATTTT
V gene: TRBV12-3/TRBV12-4; D gene: TRBD1; clone size: many; J gene: TRBJ1-1; CDR3 protein: CASTKLTGGDTEAFF; CDR3 DNA: TGTGCCAGCACCAAGTTGACAGGGGGGGACACTGAAGCTTTCTTT
V gene: TRBV7-2; D gene: -; clone size: many; J gene: TRBJ1-6; CDR3 protein: CASSLGTANSPLHF; CDR3 DNA: TGTGCCAGCAGCTTAGGCACGGCTAATTCACCCCTCCACTTT
V gene: TRBV12-3/TRBV12-4; D gene: TRBD1; clone size: many; J gene: TRBJ1-1; CDR3 protein: CASLTGAEAFF; CDR3 DNA: TGTGCCAGCCTGACAGGGGCTGAAGCTTTCTTT
V gene: TRBV11-1; D gene: -; clone size: many; J gene: TRBJ2-7; CDR3 protein: CASSYGISYEQYF; CDR3 DNA: TGTGCCAGCAGCTACGGCATCTCCTACGAGCAGTACTTC
V gene: TRBV4-2; D gene: -; clone size: -; J gene: TRBJ2-5; CDR3 protein: CASSQEGFRQETQYF; CDR3 DNA: TGTGCCAGCAGCCAAGAAGGATTTCGTCAAGAGACCCAGTACTTC
V gene: TRBV7-9; D gene: -; clone size: many; J gene: TRBJ2-2; CDR3 protein: CATGLTQGTGELFF; CDR3 DNA: TGTGCCACCGGTTTGACCCAGGGTACCGGGGAGCTGTTTTTT
V gene: TRBV6-5; D gene: -; clone size: many; J gene: TRBJ2-5; CDR3 protein: CASSDLGGKETQYF; CDR3 DNA: TGTGCCAGCAGTGACTTGGGGGGAAAGGAGACCCAGTACTTC
V gene: TRBV5-1; D gene: TRBD1; clone size: many; J gene: TRBJ1-1; CDR3 protein: CASSLMGQMNTEAFF; CDR3 DNA: TGCGCCAGCAGCTTGATGGGACAGATGAACACTGAAGCTTTCTTT
V gene: TRBV2; D gene: TRBD2; clone size: -; J gene: TRBJ2-2; CDR3 protein: CASNLAGVWTGELFF; CDR3 DNA: TGTGCCAGCAACCTAGCGGGAGTGTGGACCGGGGAGCTGTTTTTT
V gene: TRBV6-5; D gene: -; clone size: many; J gene: TRBJ1-5; CDR3 protein: CASSYGLSQPQHF; CDR3 DNA: TGTGCCAGCAGTTATGGGCTAAGTCAGCCCCAGCATTTT
V gene: TRBV6-6; D gene: TRBD1; clone size: many; J gene: TRBJ1-5; CDR3 protein: CASSERTGLAQPQHF; CDR3 DNA: TGTGCCAGCAGTGAGAGGACAGGGCTGGCACAGCCCCAGCATTTT
V gene: TRBV29-1; D gene: -; clone size: once; J gene: TRBJ1-1; CDR3 protein: CSVEGTRGWTEAFF; CDR3 DNA: TGCAGCGTTGAAGGAACTCGTGGGTGGACTGAAGCTTTCTTT
V gene: TRBV25-1; D gene: TRBD1; clone size: many; J gene: TRBJ1-6; CDR3 protein: CASSYADRGMHSPLHF; CDR3 DNA: TGTGCCAGCAGTTACGCGGACAGGGGAATGCACTCACCCCTCCACTTT
V gene: TRBV19; D gene: -; clone size: many; J gene: TRBJ2-7; CDR3 protein: CASSLLRGGEQYF; CDR3 DNA: TGTGCCAGTAGCCTGTTGCGAGGGGGCGAGCAGTACTTC
V gene: TRBV14; D gene: -; clone size: few; J gene: TRBJ1-6; CDR3 protein: CASSQDSTDSYNSPLHF; CDR3 DNA: TGTGCCAGCAGCCAAGATTCGACAGACAGTTATAATTCACCCCTCCACTTT
V gene: TRBV11-3; D gene: -; clone size: many; J gene: TRBJ1-6; CDR3 protein: CASSLVGNSPLHF; CDR3 DNA: TGTGCCAGCAGCTTAGTCGGTAATTCACCCCTCCACTTT
V gene: TRBV7-6; D gene: -; clone size: -; J gene: TRBJ2-2; CDR3 protein: CASSFGGPSGELFF; CDR3 DNA: TGTGCCAGCAGCTTTGGGGGCCCCTCCGGGGAGCTGTTTTTT